The 24 T cell receptor beta chains presented below share a single source sample, sequenced in a study of regulatory T cells in long-lasting Graves disease. Construction of the TCR beta libraries employed iRepertoire HTBI primers in conjunction with Arm-PCR of CDR3 regions. TCRdb itself ran the multiplex PCR reads through MiXCR, one entry per CDR3 protein. The profile shows about 420,000 distinct CDR3 sequences, around a quarter of them singletons. Documented time point: persistent/refractory GD, antithyroid drugs over 5 years with positive TRAb. The authors made the TCR library using RNA they extracted from PBMCs. The material sequenced was peripheral blood mononuclear cells (PBMCs), taken when the disease was refractory, from a patient treated with antithyroid drugs. Every receptor here comes from a female donor with Graves disease.

In this sample, this clonotype turned up a few times. The J gene is TRBJ2-7, the V gene TRBV7-2; 8 bases align to TRBD2. The germline CDR1 and CDR2 sequences are SGHTA and FQGNSA. CDR3 length: 17 amino acids. The J segment lost 4 bases and the V segment lost 3 bases, leaving 14 bases of the junction unmatched. The CDR3 nucleotides read TGTGCCAGCAGCTTGGGAACTTCTGGCGGGAGGATATACGAGCAGTACTTC. Translated, it gives CASSLGTSGGRIYEQYF.

This clonotype was found many times. CDR3 sequence (DNA): TGTGCCAGCAGTGAACATCAACCTTACTCCGAGCAGTACTTC. Its translation: CASSEHQPYSEQYF. The rearrangement links TRBV2 to TRBJ2-7; D call uncertain. The germline CDR1 and CDR2 sequences are SNHLY and FYNNEI. The CDR3 has 14 amino acids. V was pared by 2 bases and J by 6 bases, with 14 bases between. The entire variable domain, with the rest obtained from reference TRBV2 and TRBJ2-7, is as follows: EPEVTQTPSHQVTQMGQEVILRCVPISNHLYFYWYRQILGQKVEFLVSFYNNEISEKSEIFDDQFSVERPDGSNFTLKIRSTKLEDSAMYFCASSEHQPYSEQYFGPGTRLTVT.

This clonotype was seen at least ten times. V and J are TRBV2 and TRBJ1-1; D gene unclear. Deletions cut 1 base from V and 5 bases from J, with 8 bases between. Germline V gives CDR1 SNHLY, CDR2 FYNNEI. The CDR3 totals 13 residues. CDR3 in amino acids: CASSEVKGTEAFF. CDR3 bases: TGTGCCAGCAGTGAAGTAAAGGGAACTGAAGCTTTCTTT.

This clonotype was seen a few times. The rearrangement links TRBV20-1 to TRBJ2-2; the match to TRBD2 covers 8 bases. CDR3 length equals 16 residues. V lost 1 base, J lost 5 bases, and 9 bases stayed unmatched. The V gene's germline CDR1 is DFQATT and CDR2 SNEGSKA (reference sequence). This CDR3 reads CSARGGLAGGTGELFF. DNA of the CDR3: TGCAGTGCTAGAGGAGGACTAGCCGGGGGAACCGGGGAGCTGTTTTTT.

This clonotype was detected a few times. The gene calls are TRBV10-3 and TRBJ1-2; D not resolved. V was cut by 0 bases and J by 5 bases, with 16 bases left in between. The CDR3 length is 16 residues. CDR1 ENHRY and CDR2 SYGVKD come from the germline V gene. The DNA of the CDR3 is TGTGCCATCAGTGAGTCGATTATCCCCGAGCCTTATGGCTACACCTTC. It yields the protein CAISESIIPEPYGYTF.

This clonotype was found many times. The rearrangement joins TRBV6-1 to TRBJ1-5; the D is unclear. Trimming shortened V by 4 bases and J by 0 bases, and 10 bases separated the two germline ends. The CDR3 has 15 amino acids. From germline, CDR1 is MNHNS and CDR2 SASEGT. This chain's CDR3 is CASSAQPNSNQPQHF. The DNA for the CDR3 is TGTGCCAGCAGTGCACAGCCAAATAGCAATCAGCCCCAGCATTTT.

V is TRBV7-6 and J is TRBJ1-3; 7 bases line up with TRBD1. The CDR3 spans 18 residues. CDR1 is SGHVS, CDR2 FNYEAQ, per germline. The V gene end was trimmed by 4 bases and the J gene end by 0 bases; junction bases not matched to a gene: 12. The CDR3 bases are TGTGCCAGCAGCTGGGACCCGGACAGGCAACACTCTGGAAACACCATATATTTT. Residues: CASSWDPDRQHSGNTIYF.

The V gene is TRBV30, the J gene TRBJ2-1, with 7 positions matching TRBD2. Germline V CDR1 and CDR2: GTSNPN, SVGIG (reference sequence). The ends lost 1 base at V and 7 bases at J; junction bases unmatched: 4. The CDR3 sequence is 13 residues long. CDR3 coding DNA: TGTGCCTGGAGTGCCCCCGGGGGGAATGAGCAGTTCTTC. This gives the protein CAWSAPGGNEQFF.

This clonotype was found many times. V and J are TRBV28 and TRBJ2-7; TRBD1 might be the D (5 bases). V gave up 5 bases and J gave up 2 bases, with 16 bases separating them. This CDR3 contains 15 residues. Per the germline V gene, CDR1 is MDHEN and CDR2 is SYDVKM. CDR3 sequence: CASSPLGQGAYEQYF. In DNA form, the CDR3 reads TGTGCCAGCAGTCCCTTGGGGCAGGGCGCCTACGAGCAGTACTTC.

V gene TRBV5-1 combines with J gene TRBJ1-6, with 9 bases matching TRBD1. J was trimmed by 10 bases and V by 4 bases; bases with no gene match: 12. This CDR3 is 16 amino acids long. CDR1 is SGHRS and CDR2 is YFSETQ in the germline V gene. As DNA, the CDR3 is TGCGCCAGCAGCCTATTCATAACAGGGGGCGAATCACCCCTCCACTTT. It is translated as CASSLFITGGESPLHF.

This chain connects TRBV7-9 to TRBJ2-7; no definite D call. Trimming cost V 3 bases and J 5 bases, with 14 bases left between them. The V gene's germline CDR1 is SEHNR and CDR2 FQNEAQ (reference sequence). The CDR3 consists of 14 residues. CDR3 sequence (DNA): TGTGCCAGCAGCTTGGGCAGTGCCTTCGACGAGCAGTACTTC. As protein: CASSLGSAFDEQYF.

The gene calls are TRBV29-1 and TRBJ1-4, with D unresolved. Germline V lookup: CDR1 SQVTM, CDR2 ANQGSEA. The CDR3 is 15 amino acids. The V gene lost 1 base and the J gene lost 8 bases, with 17 bases spanning the gap. The CDR3 DNA reads as TGCAGCGTTGAAGGACGGACTCCCCACGGGGAAAAACTGTTTTTT. It encodes CSVEGRTPHGEKLFF.

This chain links TRBV5-1 with TRBJ1-3; maybe TRBD1 (5 bases). Germline-derived CDR1 and CDR2 are SGHRS and YFSETQ. The V end was cut by 2 bases, the J end by 8 bases, with 14 bases between. The CDR3 is 14 amino acids. The CDR3 here is CASSLSPPGDTIYF. In DNA form, the CDR3 reads TGCGCCAGCAGCTTATCTCCGCCGGGGGACACCATATATTTT.

This clonotype was observed a few times. This chain connects TRBV20-1 to TRBJ1-3, with D perhaps TRBD1 (5 bases). V was cut by 5 bases and J by 0 bases, with 11 bases left in between. The germline V gene has CDR1 DFQATT and CDR2 SNEGSKA (reference sequence). The CDR3 covers 14 residues. In DNA, the CDR3 is TGCAGTGCTCCTGCGGGGGGCTCTGGAAACACCATATATTTT. It encodes CSAPAGGSGNTIYF.

This clonotype turned up a few times. The rearrangement uses TRBV20-1 and TRBJ2-7; TRBD1 is a possible D gene (5 bases). The CDR3 is 13 amino acids. V lost 6 bases, J lost 2 bases, and 14 bases lay in between. Germline CDR1 DFQATT, CDR2 SNEGSKA (reference sequence). The CDR3 loop is CSATAKGPYEQYF. The CDR3 nucleotides read TGCAGTGCAACAGCCAAGGGGCCCTACGAGCAGTACTTC.

The chain couples TRBV6-5 to TRBJ2-2; no definite D call. V lost 0 bases and J lost 4, with 15 bases in between. This CDR3 is 17 amino acids long. Germline-derived CDR1 and CDR2 are MNHEY and SVGAGI. The CDR3 DNA sequence: TGTGCCAGCAGTTACTCAGGCGGTCACGCGAGCACCGGGGAGCTGTTTTTT. Its protein product is CASSYSGGHASTGELFF.

A few counts support this clonotype. The rearrangement joins TRBV19 to TRBJ1-5, with TRBD1 matching over 9 bases. From germline, CDR1 is LNHDA and CDR2 SQIVND (reference sequence). The CDR3 covers 17 residues. J lost 6 bases, V lost 6 bases, and 15 bases had no gene match. This chain's CDR3 is CASSQGKAGQGTQPQHF. CDR3 in DNA: TGTGCCAGTAGCCAAGGAAAGGCGGGACAGGGTACTCAGCCCCAGCATTTT.

This clonotype was detected only once. This could be a read error, since a much larger clone is one nucleotide away. The genes are TRBV5-1 and TRBJ1-3, with a tentative D call TRBD1 (6 bases). Trimming cost V 1 base and J 4 bases, with 18 bases left between them. Germline lookup yields CDR1 SGHRS and CDR2 YFSETQ. The CDR3 is 17 amino acids. The CDR3 bases are TGCGCCAGCAGCTTGAGGGGGTCGGACAGCCTCGGAAACACCATATATTTT. Residues: CASSLRGSDSLGNTIYF.

CDR3 DNA: TGTGCCAGCCCTAGCGGGAGGGCCAGGGATACGCAGTATTTT. This gives the protein CASPSGRARDTQYF. The gene calls are TRBV2 and TRBJ2-3, with 12 positions matching TRBD2. Trimming at V came to 8 bases and at J to 6 bases, leaving 6 bases not matched to a gene. From germline, CDR1 is SNHLY and CDR2 FYNNEI. The CDR3 runs 14 residues.

This clonotype was seen more than once but under ten times. The chain joins TRBV10-3 to TRBJ2-3; perhaps TRBD2 as D (5 bases). Germline values: CDR1 ENHRY, CDR2 SYGVKD. Trimming removed 5 bases from V and 0 bases from J, with 9 bases in between. The CDR3 length is 14 residues. For the CDR3, the DNA is TGTGCCATCAGTTCGGGGATGAGCACAGATACGCAGTATTTT. This translates into CAISSGMSTDTQYF.

This clonotype was recorded many times. CDR3 bases: TGTGCCAGCAGCTTATTAGACGGCACCGGGGAGCTGTTTTTT. Translation gives CASSLLDGTGELFF. The chain joins TRBV7-8 to TRBJ2-2; D is ambiguous. The V end lost 2 bases, the J end lost 4 bases, and 8 bases lay between the germline ends. The CDR3 is 14 residues long. In germline, CDR1 is SGHVS, CDR2 FQNEAQ.

The rearrangement uses TRBV20-1 and TRBJ2-7; the D gene is possibly TRBD2 (5 bases). V was pared by 2 bases and J by 7 bases, with 15 bases between. Germline V CDR1 and CDR2: DFQATT, SNEGSKA (reference sequence). This CDR3 comprises 13 residues. In DNA form, the CDR3 reads TGCAGTGCTAGACACCCCGCACGGACTGAGCAGTACTTC. This codes for CSARHPARTEQYF.

The gene calls are TRBV5-1 and TRBJ1-2; D may be TRBD1 (5 bases). Germline CDR1 reads SGHRS; CDR2 reads YFSETQ. Trimming shortened V by 5 bases and J by 8 bases, and 16 bases separated the two germline ends. The CDR3 sequence is 13 residues long. CDR3 residues: CASRNLSGKGYTF. CDR3 bases: TGCGCCAGCAGAAATTTATCAGGGAAAGGCTACACCTTC.

In regard to this clonotype: Given the absence of the conserved phenylalanine or tryptophan at the CDR3 end, a read error is likely. This chain uses TRBV27 with TRBJ2-7; 7 nucleotides match TRBD2. Germline V CDR1 and CDR2: MNHEY, SMNVEV (reference sequence). J gave up 0 bases and V 7 bases, and 12 bases lay outside the gene matches. This CDR3 comprises 16 residues. The CDR3 DNA reads as TGTGCCAGCAAGGGAAGGAGCGGGACCCCCTCCTACGAGCAGTACCTC. Translation: CASKGRSGTPSYEQYL.